This T cell receptor (beta chain) was profiled in a study of T cells after yellow fever vaccination. TCRdb redid the calling of the 5' RACE reads with MiXCR, one entry per CDR3 protein. The sample shows about 630,000 distinct CDR3 sequences, 9% to 15% of them seen only once. Germline CDR1 reads SGHRS; CDR2 reads YFSETQ. The CDR3 loop spans 13 amino acids. Losses at the gene ends were 7 bases for V and 4 bases for J; bases not matched to a gene: 3. This clonotype was observed at least ten times. This chain joins TRBV5-1 and TRBJ2-2; 8 bases map to TRBD1. The material sequenced was PBMCs, taken on the day of the yellow fever booster vaccination. This TCR came from a young man who received the YFV17D yellow fever vaccine. CDR3 sequence: CASGTGGTGELFF. The DNA of the CDR3 is TGCGCCAGCGGGACAGGTGGCACCGGGGAGCTGTTTTTT.